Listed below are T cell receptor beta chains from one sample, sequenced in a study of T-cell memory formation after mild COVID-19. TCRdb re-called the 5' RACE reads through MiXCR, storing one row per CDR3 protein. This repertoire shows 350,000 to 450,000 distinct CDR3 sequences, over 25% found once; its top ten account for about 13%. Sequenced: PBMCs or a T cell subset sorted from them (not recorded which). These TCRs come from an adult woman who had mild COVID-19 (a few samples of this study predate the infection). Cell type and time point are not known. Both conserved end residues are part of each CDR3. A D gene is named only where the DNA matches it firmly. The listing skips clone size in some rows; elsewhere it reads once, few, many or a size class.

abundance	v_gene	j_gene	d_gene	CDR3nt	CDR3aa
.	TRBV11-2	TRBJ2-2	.	TGTGCCAGCAGCTTCAGCAACAGGGAGATATTGGTGGAGCTGTTTTTT	CASSFSNREILVELFF
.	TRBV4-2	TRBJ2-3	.	TGTGCCAGCAGCCAAGGGGGCATGGCAGATACGCAGTATTTT	CASSQGGMADTQYF
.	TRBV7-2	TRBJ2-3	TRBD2	TGTGCCAGCAGCTTAACTGGGGGGGACGCAGATACGCAGTATTTT	CASSLTGGDADTQYF
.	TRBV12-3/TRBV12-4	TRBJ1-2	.	TGTGCCAGCAGTTCTGCGGGAGCTAACTATGGCTACACCTTC	CASSSAGANYGYTF
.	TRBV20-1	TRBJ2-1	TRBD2	TGCAGTGCTAGCCCTCAAGCGGGGACTTACAATGAGCAGTTCTTC	CSASPQAGTYNEQFF
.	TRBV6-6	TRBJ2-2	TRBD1	TGTGCCAGCAGTTACTCGCGGGGCAGGGGGCCGGGAACCGGGGAGCTGTTTTTT	CASSYSRGRGPGTGELFF
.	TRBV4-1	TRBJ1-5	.	TGCGCCAGCAGCCAAGACCAGGGATGGAGCAATCAGCCCCAGCATTTT	CASSQDQGWSNQPQHF
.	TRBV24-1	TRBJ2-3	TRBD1	TGTGCCACCGGGACAGGGAGCACAGATACGCAGTATTTT	CATGTGSTDTQYF
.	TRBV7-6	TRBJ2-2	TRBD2	TGTGCCAGCAGCTTACCCGGACTAGCGGGGGGGCACGGAACCGGGGAGCTGTTTTTT	CASSLPGLAGGHGTGELFF
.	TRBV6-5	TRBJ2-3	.	TGTGCCAGCAGTTACTCGAAGTTGGGCTACCCTAGCACAGATACGCAGTATTTT	CASSYSKLGYPSTDTQYF
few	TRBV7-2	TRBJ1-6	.	TGTGCCAGCAGCTTAGATCAGGCAGGAGCCTATAATTCACCCCTCCACTTT	CASSLDQAGAYNSPLHF
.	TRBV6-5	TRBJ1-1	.	TGTGCCAGCAGTTATCGAGGAGTCTCCTACACTGAAGCTTTCTTT	CASSYRGVSYTEAFF
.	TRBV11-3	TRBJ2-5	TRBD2	TGTGCCAGCAGCTGGACTAGCGATGGGACCCAGTACTTC	CASSWTSDGTQYF
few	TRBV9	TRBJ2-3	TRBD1	TGTGCCAGCAGCGACCGGGACAGGGGGTCAGATACGCAGTATTTT	CASSDRDRGSDTQYF
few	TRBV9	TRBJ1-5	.	TGTGCCAGCAGCGTAGGAACAGGGCAGGAGGGCAATCAGCCCCAGCATTTT	CASSVGTGQEGNQPQHF
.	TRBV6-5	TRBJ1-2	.	TGTGCCAGCAGTTATAGTTCGGCCAGGGTAAACTATGGCTACACCTTC	CASSYSSARVNYGYTF
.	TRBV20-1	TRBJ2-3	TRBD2	TGCAGTGCTAGAGAAGCGCTAGCGGGAGACACAGATACGCAGTATTTT	CSAREALAGDTDTQYF
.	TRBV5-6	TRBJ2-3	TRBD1	TGTGCCAGCAGCTTGGCAGGGACAGGGATTCGGGATACGCAGTATTTT	CASSLAGTGIRDTQYF
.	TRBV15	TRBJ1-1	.	TGTGCCACCAGCAGAGATCGGCGGGATAACACTGAAGCTTTCTTT	CATSRDRRDNTEAFF
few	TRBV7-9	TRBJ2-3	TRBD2	TGTGCCAGCAGCTTCCCGCCGGGACTAGCGGGGCGCACAGATACGCAGTATTTT	CASSFPPGLAGRTDTQYF
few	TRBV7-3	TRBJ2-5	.	TGTGCCAGCAGCTTAGTTCCGGGAGTAGGCGGGACCCAGTACTTC	CASSLVPGVGGTQYF
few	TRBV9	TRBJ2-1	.	TGTGCCAGCAGCTCCCAGCGGGTGGATGAGCAGTTCTTC	CASSSQRVDEQFF
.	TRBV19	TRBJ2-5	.	TGTGCCAGTAGAGAGGGGTTACCCAAGGAGACCCAGTACTTC	CASREGLPKETQYF
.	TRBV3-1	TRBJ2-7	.	TGTGCCAGCAGCCGACCGGGAACCCGTTACGAGCAGTACTTC	CASSRPGTRYEQYF
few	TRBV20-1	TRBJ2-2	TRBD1	TGCAGTGCTAGAGCAAACTTACAGGGGGCCACCGGGGAGCTGTTTTTT	CSARANLQGATGELFF
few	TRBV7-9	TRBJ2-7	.	TGTGCCAGCAGCTTAGGGCACTCACCCTACGAGCAGTACTTC	CASSLGHSPYEQYF
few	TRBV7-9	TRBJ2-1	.	TGTGCCAGCAGCTTTCAGGAGGAGAGTGAGCAGTTCTTC	CASSFQEESEQFF
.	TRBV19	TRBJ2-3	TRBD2	TGTGCCAGTAGTATCGCCGGGAGGCCCGCAGATACGCAGTATTTT	CASSIAGRPADTQYF
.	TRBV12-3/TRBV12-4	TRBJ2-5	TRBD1	TGTGCCAGCAGTGGAAGGGACAGGGGGCAAGAGACCCAGTACTTC	CASSGRDRGQETQYF
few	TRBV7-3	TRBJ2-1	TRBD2	TGTGCCAGCAGCCTAGTGGCGACTAGCTCTAATGAGCAGTTCTTC	CASSLVATSSNEQFF
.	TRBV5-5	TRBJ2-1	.	TGTGCCAGCAGCTCTGACGTTTTGGGGAGAGGGAATGAGCAGTTCTTC	CASSSDVLGRGNEQFF
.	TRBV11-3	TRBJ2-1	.	TGTGCCAGCAGCCGAGCTAGTGCCAGGATGGGTGAGCAGTTCTTC	CASSRASARMGEQFF
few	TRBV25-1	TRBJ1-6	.	TGTGCCAGCAGCGAAAGGGGCGAAACCTATAATTCACCCCTCCACTTT	CASSERGETYNSPLHF
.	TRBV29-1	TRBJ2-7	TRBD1	TGCAGCGTTGAAGATGGGACAGGAAACTACGAGCAGTACTTC	CSVEDGTGNYEQYF
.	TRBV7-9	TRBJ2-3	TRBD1	TGTGCCAGCAGTTTAGGGACAGGGGGTCGAGGAGATACGCAGTATTTT	CASSLGTGGRGDTQYF
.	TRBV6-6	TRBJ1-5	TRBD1	TGTGCCAGCAGTTGGATAACAGGGGGCGGAGGGCAGCCCCAGCATTTT	CASSWITGGGGQPQHF
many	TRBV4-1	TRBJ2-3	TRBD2	TGCGCCAGCAGCCAGACCGGCCGGGGACTAGCGGGAGGCACAGATACGCAGTATTTT	CASSQTGRGLAGGTDTQYF
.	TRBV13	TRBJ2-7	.	TGTGCCAGCAGCTTAAGTCCCGGCGAGCAGTACTTC	CASSLSPGEQYF
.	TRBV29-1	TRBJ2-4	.	TGCAGCGTTGAAGTTGACGGGGTTGGCAACATTCAGTACTTC	CSVEVDGVGNIQYF
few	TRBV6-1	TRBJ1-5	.	TGTGCCAGCGAAACAACCAGAGATCAGCCCCAGCATTTT	CASETTRDQPQHF
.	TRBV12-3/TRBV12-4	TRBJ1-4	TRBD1	TGTGCCAGCAGTGCCAAACAGGGGGCGATTGAAAAACTGTTTTTT	CASSAKQGAIEKLFF
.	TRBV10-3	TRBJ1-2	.	TGTGCCATCAGTGAAATAGGCCAAGGTGGCTACACCTTC	CAISEIGQGGYTF
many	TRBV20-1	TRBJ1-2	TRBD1	TGCAGTGCCACCCCCCGGACAGGATCTAACTATGGCTACACCTTC	CSATPRTGSNYGYTF
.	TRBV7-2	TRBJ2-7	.	TGTGCCAGCAGCTCAGGGGGGAGAAACGAGCAGTACTTC	CASSSGGRNEQYF
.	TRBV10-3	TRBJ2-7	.	TGTGCCATCAGTGAGGACCTCTACGAGCAGTACTTC	CAISEDLYEQYF
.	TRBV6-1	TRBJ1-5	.	TGTGCCAGCCATAAGGGTAATCAGCCCCAGCATTTT	CASHKGNQPQHF
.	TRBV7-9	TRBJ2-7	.	TGTGCCAGCAGTCCAAATAACGCTCTCGAGCAGTACTTC	CASSPNNALEQYF
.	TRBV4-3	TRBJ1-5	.	TGCGCCAGCAGCCAAGATAGAGGGATGTATAAGCCCCAGCATTTT	CASSQDRGMYKPQHF
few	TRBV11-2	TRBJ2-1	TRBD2	TGTGCCAGCAGCCCTGGCCACGCACTAGCGGGAGGGCCCAACGAGCAGTTCTTC	CASSPGHALAGGPNEQFF
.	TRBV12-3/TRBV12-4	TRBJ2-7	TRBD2	TGTGCCAGCAGGCAGGGACTAGCGGGAGGATTGGACGAGCAGTACTTC	CASRQGLAGGLDEQYF
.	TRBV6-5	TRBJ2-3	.	TGTGCCAGCAGTTACCTCTACGCACCTAGCACAGATACGCAGTATTTT	CASSYLYAPSTDTQYF
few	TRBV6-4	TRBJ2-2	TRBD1	TGTGCCAAGGCGACAGGGTTTAGCACCGGGGAGCTGTTTTTT	CAKATGFSTGELFF